The sequence of this T cell receptor (beta chain) was determined in a study of OX40 agonist ivuxolimab in advanced cancers. Study as a whole: Averaging roughly 60 years in age, with a range of roughly 20 to 80, the cohort was about 86% male. Study-wide findings and caveats: In the expanded peripheral T cells, antigen specificity was never determined.

In the case of this clone: The antigen is not known.

Profiled with immunoSEQ multiplex PCR; TCRdb holds only in-frame clones, not every one. The repertoire consists of approximately 73,000 clones, with 75% to 90% occurring once and the leading ten covering approximately 3%. CDR1 is MNHEY, CDR2 SMNVEV, per germline (reference sequence). The length of the CDR3 is 14 residues. The V and J ends lost 1 base and 0 bases respectively, with 7 bases between them. This specimen was CD4+ or CD8+ T cells sorted from blood, taken in a trial of the OX40 agonist ivuxolimab. This TCR was recovered from an adult with an advanced solid tumor such as melanoma, head and neck, liver or kidney cancer. The chain is built from TRBV27 and TRBJ2-7; weak D call: TRBD1 (5 bases). CDR3 sequence reads: CASSLYRSSYEQYF. The CDR3 region has the DNA TGTGCCAGCAGTTTATACAGGAGCTCCTACGAGCAGTACTTC.